Shown below are 26 T cell receptor beta chains from a single sample sequenced in a study of blood T cell repertoires in COVID-19. Clones were read by immunoSEQ multiplex PCR, and TCRdb kept only the in-frame ones, dropping some. The sample contains approximately 250,000 clones, approximately 82% of which appear only once. The material sequenced was peripheral blood. All receptors come from a woman in her thirties or forties who had recovered from COVID-19.

This clone was seen only once. The chain combines TRBV5-1 with TRBJ2-2; 11 nucleotides align to TRBD2. Germline V gene sequence: CDR1 SGHRS, CDR2 YFSETQ. V shed 3 bases, J shed 0 bases, and the junction held 7 bases outside the gene matches. CDR3 length: 18 residues. The CDR3 bases are TGCGCCAGCAGCTCCTTACTAGCGGGGGCGGCGAACACCGGGGAGCTGTTTTTT. Residues: CASSSLLAGAANTGELFF.

The chain combines TRBV7-9 with TRBJ1-1, with 7 bases identical to TRBD1. Germline V gene sequence: CDR1 SEHNR, CDR2 FQNEAQ (reference sequence). The CDR3 runs 15 residues. J was trimmed by 3 bases and V by 4 bases; bases with no gene match: 8. DNA of the CDR3: TGTGCCAGCAGCTCATACCTTCAGGGGGACACTGAAGCTTTCTTT. It yields the protein CASSSYLQGDTEAFF.

CDR3 bases: TGTGCCAGCAGTGAATATGGGGGGGGCTACACCTTC. Amino acid sequence: CASSEYGGGYTF. This chain links TRBV25-1 with TRBJ1-2, with a weak D call TRBD1 (5 bases). Germline-derived CDR1 and CDR2 are MGHDK and SYGVNS. The CDR3 is 12 amino acids. V was clipped by 0 bases and J by 8 bases, with 7 bases between them.

This chain connects TRBV10-3 to TRBJ2-7, with 7 bases matching TRBD2. Germline CDR1 ENHRY, CDR2 SYGVKD. The CDR3 length is 15 residues. J gave up 5 bases and V 2 bases, and 9 bases lay outside the gene matches. CDR3 in DNA: TGTGCCATCAGTGAGCGAGTGGGGGGGAAGGACGAGCAGTACTTC. It translates to CAISERVGGKDEQYF.

The rearrangement links TRBV21-1 to TRBJ2-4; the DNA was not used to check the table's D call, TRBD1. TRBV21-1 is a documented pseudogene. This CDR3 is 19 amino acids long. The CDR3 nucleotides are TGTGCCAGCAGCAAACCCGGGACAGGGGGACCAATAGCCAAAAACATTCAGTACTTC. It yields the protein CASSKPGTGGPIAKNIQYF.

The V gene is TRBV13, the J gene TRBJ1-6; D not certain. V was shortened by 0 bases and J by 0 bases, with 6 bases between the two germline ends. Germline CDR1 reads PRHDT; CDR2 reads FYEKMQ (reference sequence). CDR3 length equals 16 residues. The CDR3 loop reads CASSLGPSSYNSPLHF. The DNA of the CDR3 is TGTGCCAGCAGCTTAGGGCCGAGCTCCTATAATTCACCCCTCCACTTT.

This clone has a handful of counts. The rearrangement joins TRBV6-5 to TRBJ1-5; no clear D. CDR3 length equals 15 residues. Germline V CDR1 and CDR2: MNHEY, SVGAGI. Trimming stripped 0 bases from V and 5 bases from J, with 11 bases between. CDR3 sequence reads: CASSYSSRNDQPQHF. In DNA, the CDR3 is TGTGCCAGCAGTTACTCGTCCAGAAATGATCAGCCCCAGCATTTT.

The chain links TRBV27 to TRBJ1-4, with a tentative D call TRBD1 (5 bases). From germline, CDR1 is MNHEY and CDR2 SMNVEV (reference sequence). The CDR3 contains 14 residues. Trimming cost V 5 bases and J 4 bases, with 11 bases left between them. The CDR3 sequence is CASSDTGYNEKLFF. DNA of the CDR3: TGTGCCAGCAGTGATACAGGTTATAATGAAAAACTGTTTTTT.

On this clone: Other DNA sequences from this sample encode an identical CDR3 as well. The rearrangement uses TRBV5-1 and TRBJ2-5; D may be TRBD2 (5 bases). Germline CDR1 is SGHRS and CDR2 is YFSETQ. This CDR3 has 13 amino acids. Between the trimmed V and J ends, which lost 0 bases and 5 bases, there was a span of 8 bases. The DNA for the CDR3 is TGCGCCAGCAGCTTGGTGGGCGGGGAGACCCAGTACTTC. Translated, it gives CASSLVGGETQYF.

The V call is TRBV19, the J call TRBJ2-1; 7 positions agree with TRBD1. The CDR3 extends over 15 amino acids. V was clipped by 6 bases and J by 5 bases; unmatched bases: 10. In germline, CDR1 is LNHDA, CDR2 SQIVND (reference sequence). DNA of the CDR3: TGTGCCAGTAGCGGTGGGGACACAGGGGACAATGAGCAGTTCTTC. Translated: CASSGGDTGDNEQFF.

The CDR3 region has the DNA TGTGCCTGCGGGGGAGGGAAGGGCTACACCTTC. The encoded protein is CACGGGKGYTF. The genes are TRBV30 and TRBJ1-2, with D perhaps TRBD1 (5 bases). The germline V and J ends were trimmed by 6 bases and 8 bases, with 13 bases remaining between them. The CDR3 has 11 residues. The germline V gene encodes CDR1 GTSNPN and CDR2 SVGIG (reference sequence). Full variable domain (missing parts from reference TRBV30 and TRBJ1-2): SQTIHQWPATLVQPVGSPLSLECTVEGTSNPNLYWYRQAAGRGLQLLFYSVGIGQISSEVPQNLSASRPQDRQFILSSKKLLLSDSGFYLCACGGGKGYTFGSGTRLTVV.

V and J are TRBV25-1 and TRBJ2-1; D is perhaps TRBD1 (6 bases). Germline CDR1 reads MGHDK; CDR2 reads SYGVNS. Trimming pared 6 bases from V and 10 bases from J, leaving 10 bases between. CDR3 length: 11 residues. The CDR3 nucleotides are TGTGCCAGCAGGGTTGGACAGGAGCAGTTCTTC. This gives the protein CASRVGQEQFF. Full variable domain (outside the CDR3, taken from reference TRBV25-1 and TRBJ2-1): EADIYQTPRYLVIGTGKKITLECSQTMGHDKMYWYQQDPGMELHLIHYSYGVNSTEKGDLSSESTVSRIRTEHFPLTLESARPSHTSQYLCASRVGQEQFFGPGTRLTVL.

This chain links TRBV9 with TRBJ2-1, with 7 bases matching TRBD1. V gave up 0 bases and J gave up 0 bases; unmatched junction bases: 3. The CDR3 has 16 amino acids. The germline gives CDR1 SGDLS, CDR2 YYNGEE. CDR3 sequence: CASSVVGTVSYNEQFF. The CDR3 DNA is TGTGCCAGCAGCGTAGTAGGGACAGTCTCCTACAATGAGCAGTTCTTC.

This rearrangement joins TRBV28 to TRBJ2-3, with no clear D. Germline loops: CDR1 MDHEN, CDR2 SYDVKM. The ends were cut back, 5 bases at V and 0 bases at J, with 6 bases in the middle. The CDR3 sequence is 13 residues long. CDR3 sequence: CASSPPSTDTQYF. The CDR3 DNA is TGTGCCAGCAGTCCCCCAAGCACAGATACGCAGTATTTT.

The table lists this clone with many counts. Additional DNA sequences in this sample encode the identical CDR3. The chain has TRBV9 and TRBJ2-2, with a tentative D call TRBD1 (6 bases). Germline assignment: CDR1 SGDLS and CDR2 YYNGEE. The CDR3 runs 16 residues. V lost 3 bases, J lost 0 bases, and 12 bases lay in between. As DNA, the CDR3 is TGTGCCAGCAGCGCGTGGACAGTCTCGAACACCGGGGAGCTGTTTTTT. Translating it yields CASSAWTVSNTGELFF.

CDR3 residues: CASRTSEGDGYTF. The CDR3 DNA reads TGTGCCAGCAGGACCTCTGAGGGGGATGGCTACACCTTC. The chain has TRBV6-5 and TRBJ1-2; the D gene is possibly TRBD1 (6 bases). With 6 bases removed from V and 6 bases from J, the gap between germline ends came to 14 bases. Germline V CDR1 and CDR2: MNHEY, SVGAGI. The CDR3 covers 13 residues.

The J gene is TRBJ2-6, the V gene TRBV5-4, with a tentative D call TRBD1 (5 bases). V lost 0 bases, J lost 1 base, and 14 bases lay in between. The CDR3 totals 18 residues. Germline V CDR1 and CDR2: SGHNT, YYREEE (reference sequence). The CDR3 loop is CASSLEGRVASGANVLTF. The CDR3 DNA sequence: TGTGCCAGCAGCTTGGAGGGCAGGGTAGCTTCTGGGGCCAACGTCCTGACTTTC. Combining the CDR3 with reference TRBV5-4 and TRBJ2-6 gives the whole variable domain ETGVTQSPTHLIKTRGQQVTLRCSSQSGHNTVSWYQQALGQGPQFIFQYYREEENGRGNFPPRFSGLQFPNYSSELNVNALELDDSALYLCASSLEGRVASGANVLTFGAGSRLTVL.

This chain uses TRBV15 with TRBJ2-6, with 8 nucleotides matching TRBD1. The CDR3 runs 19 residues. Per the germline V gene, CDR1 is LNHNV and CDR2 is YYDKDF (reference sequence). V was pared by 5 bases and J by 0 bases, with 12 bases of the junction left unmatched. CDR3 bases: TGTGCCACCAGCCGACTGATAGGACAGGGCCTCTCTGGGGCCAACGTCCTGACTTTC. As protein: CATSRLIGQGLSGANVLTF.

V is TRBV2 and J is TRBJ1-6; no reliable D call. V was clipped by 8 bases and J by 6 bases, with 11 bases between them. The CDR3 runs to 13 residues. Germline CDR1 reads SNHLY; CDR2 reads FYNNEI. CDR3 sequence reads: CASQKETNSPLHF. The CDR3 nucleotides are TGTGCCAGCCAAAAGGAGACTAATTCACCCCTCCACTTT.

The chain joins TRBV11-3 to TRBJ2-5; D perhaps matches TRBD1 (7 bases). Germline V lookup: CDR1 SGHNT, CDR2 YENEEA. The CDR3 has 14 residues. Trimming removed 4 bases from V and 4 bases from J, with 13 bases in between. The CDR3 sequence: CASSYSGGGETQYF. The CDR3 DNA follows: TGTGCCAGCAGCTACTCAGGGGGAGGAGAGACCCAGTACTTC.

The chain carries TRBV5-1 and TRBJ2-3, with D possibly being TRBD1 (6 bases). CDR3 length: 15 residues. Looked up from germline, CDR1 is SGHRS and CDR2 is YFSETQ. V lost 4 bases to trimming and J lost 2 bases, with 14 bases between them. CDR3 in DNA: TGCGCCAGCAGCACTTTGCAGGGGACCACAGATACGCAGTATTTT. This codes for CASSTLQGTTDTQYF. The whole variable domain, filled in from reference TRBV5-1 and TRBJ2-3, reads KAGVTQTPRYLIKTRGQQVTLSCSPISGHRSVSWYQQTPGQGLQFLFEYFSETQRNKGNFPGRFSGRQFSNSRSEMNVSTLELGDSALYLCASSTLQGTTDTQYFGPGTRLTVL.

This sequence joins TRBV24-1 and TRBJ1-5; D perhaps matches TRBD1 (6 bases). V lost 6 bases and J lost 4, with 6 bases in between. Germline V CDR1 and CDR2: KGHDR, SFDVKD. The CDR3 length is 12 residues. CDR3 DNA: TGTGCCACCAGTCAGGGGAATCAGCCCCAGCATTTT. It specifies CATSQGNQPQHF.

This clone was detected only once. The chain employs TRBV4-3 and TRBJ1-2, with 9 nucleotides matching TRBD1. V gave up 0 bases and J gave up 4 bases; unmatched junction bases: 6. The CDR3 has 16 residues. The V gene's germline CDR1 is LGHNA and CDR2 YSLEER. This CDR3 is CASSQDLQGASYGYTF. Written as DNA, the CDR3 is TGCGCCAGCAGCCAAGATTTACAGGGGGCTAGCTATGGCTACACCTTC.

The chain combines TRBV5-8 with TRBJ1-4, with TRBD1 identical over 10 bases. V was pared by 4 bases and J by 7 bases, with 4 bases of the junction left unmatched. Germline CDR1 is SGHTS and CDR2 is YDEGEE. The CDR3 totals 14 residues. CDR3 amino acids: CASSPGTGVEKLFF. In DNA, the CDR3 is TGTGCCAGCAGCCCCGGGACAGGGGTTGAAAAACTGTTTTTT.

To note about this clone: Other DNA sequences from this sample encode an identical CDR3 as well. V is TRBV12-3 or TRBV12-4 and J is TRBJ2-7; the D is unclear. V shed 5 bases and J shed 0 bases, with 5 bases lying between them. The CDR3 spans 12 residues. CDR3 nucleotide sequence: TGTGCCAGCAGTCCTAGCTCCTACGAGCAGTACTTC. It codes for CASSPSSYEQYF.

The J gene is TRBJ2-2, the V gene TRBV28; 7 positions match TRBD1. CDR1 and CDR2 from the germline V gene are MDHEN and SYDVKM. The V and J ends lost 3 bases and 4 bases, in that order; junction bases with no gene match: 8. The CDR3 runs 16 residues. CDR3 sequence: CASSFSQGYGTGELFF. The CDR3 nucleotides are TGTGCCAGCAGTTTCTCACAGGGGTACGGCACCGGGGAGCTGTTTTTT.